This T cell receptor beta chain stems from a study of human T cells and chemical hapten exposure. Time point meaning: patch test 3, about 24 weeks after DPC sensitization. The treatment was: therapeutic diphenylcyclopropenone sensitization with weekly scalp DPC. This clonotype was seen only a few times. TCRdb reanalysed the RACE reads using MiXCR and keeps one entry per CDR3 protein. The sample has roughly 150,000 distinct CDR3 sequences, 25% to 30% seen once. Per the germline V gene, CDR1 is SNHLY and CDR2 is FYNNEI. Trimming removed 4 bases from V and 3 bases from J; junction bases left unmatched: 5. The CDR3 covers 14 residues.

Sequenced material: whole blood, taken in connection with sensitization to the hapten diphenylcyclopropenone (DPC). This sequence joins TRBV2 and TRBJ2-7; 8 bases are shared with TRBD1. The source of this sequence is a woman between 18 and 29 years old with alopecia areata. Some clones in this sample may be carry-over from other donors' samples. The CDR3 sequence is CASSARDRIYEQYF. DNA of the CDR3: TGTGCCAGCAGTGCCCGGGACAGGATCTACGAGCAGTACTTC.